The text below deals with one T cell receptor beta chain. This sample was included in a study of cytomegalovirus exposure and HLA in healthy donors. The protocol was immunoSEQ multiplex PCR, while the TCRdb copy is restricted to in-frame clones and leaves out a portion. The table has about 56,000 clones, more than 90% seen once. The CDR3 is 16 amino acids. The V end was cut by 5 bases, the J end by 7 bases, with 21 bases between. Germline CDR1 reads SGHAT; CDR2 reads FQDESV (reference sequence). Sequences were obtained from PBMCs. This receptor was identified in a man in his late teens or twenties in good health and CMV-seronegative. The chain employs TRBV11-1 and TRBJ2-1; tentatively, D is TRBD2 (7 bases). In nucleotides, the CDR3 is TGTGCCAGCAGCCTAAACAGGGTTAAAGCGGGAAATGAGCAGTTCTTC. Its protein is CASSLNRVKAGNEQFF. The full variable domain, its missing parts supplied by reference TRBV11-1 and TRBJ2-1, is EAEVAQSPRYKITEKSQAVAFWCDPISGHATLYWYRQILGQGPELLVQFQDESVVDDSQLPKDRFSAERLKGVDSTLKIQPAELGDSAMYLCASSLNRVKAGNEQFFGPGTRLTVL.